This TCR beta chain stems from a study of PD-1 blockade in classical Hodgkin lymphoma. Study context: Treatment was intravenous nivolumab, 3 mg/kg every 2 weeks, until progression.

Findings and caveats of the study: Similar baseline diversity was found in complete responders and newly diagnosed patients.

Comment on this clone: Its antigen is unidentified.

Relapse was seen in all patients after autologous stem cell transplantation, and brentuximab vedotin exposure was variable. TCRdb's copy holds only in-frame clones and misses some; the assay was immunoSEQ multiplex PCR. The sample holds fewer than 110,000 clones, roughly 90% seen once. J gave up 2 bases and V 6 bases, and 6 bases lay outside the gene matches. CDR3 size: 15 residues. The V gene's germline CDR1 is KGHSH and CDR2 LQKENI. This TCR was recovered from a human donor with classical Hodgkin lymphoma. Source: peripheral blood mononuclear cells (PBMCs), taken before the second cycle of nivolumab. V is TRBV18 and J is TRBJ2-5; the match to TRBD1 covers 10 bases. The CDR3: CASSRDRGSQETQYF. In nucleotides, the CDR3 is TGTGCCAGCTCCCGGGACAGGGGTTCTCAAGAGACCCAGTACTTC. Supplemented by reference TRBV18 and TRBJ2-5, the full variable domain reads NAGVMQNPRHLVRRRGQEARLRCSPMKGHSHVYWYRQLPEEGLKFMVYLQKENIIDESGMPKERFSAEFPKEGPSILRIQQVVRGDSAAYFCASSRDRGSQETQYFGPGTRLLVL.